One sample yielded the 11 T cell receptor beta chains listed below, sequenced in a study of tumor-infiltrating lymphocytes in primary liver carcinoma. Co-extraction of RNA and DNA was performed on about 20-33 mg of unsorted bulk tissue. Constant-region priming of around 490 ng total RNA yielded TCR beta cDNA. Modified slightly, ARM-PCR produced TCR beta libraries over three nested multiplex PCR rounds. The study ran its first two PCR rounds for around 10 cycles each, using TRBV1-TRBV30 forward primers and a C-beta reverse primer. TCRdb independently ran MiXCR on the multiplex PCR reads; one entry per CDR3 protein. The table has 75,000 to 80,000 distinct CDR3 sequences, about three quarters seen once. The sample taken for sequencing was tumor-adjacent normal liver tissue. These receptors all come from a man aged 40-55 years with primary liver carcinoma and hepatitis B virus infection.

In regard to this clonotype: Lacking the conserved final phenylalanine or tryptophan, this CDR3 likely reflects a read error. It is unclear where the CDR3 begins or ends on the DNA, so no DNA is shown, and the CDR3 is as TCRdb lists it. This chain connects TRBV29-1 to TRBJ2-7; TRBD1 is the table's D call and was not checked against the DNA. Germline V gene sequence: CDR1 SQVTM, CDR2 ANQGSEA. The CDR3 contains 12 residues when both ends are counted. CDR3 residues: CSVEETGWELYS.

Comments on this clonotype: Possible read error: a much larger clone is one base away. CDR3 DNA: TGTGCCAGCAGCTTAGCCTCCTATAGTTACACTGGAGCTTTCTTT. Translated: CASSLASYSYTGAFF. The chain employs TRBV7-9 and TRBJ1-1; D is unresolved. There are 15 residues in the CDR3. The V gene's germline CDR1 is SEHNR and CDR2 FQNEAQ (reference sequence).

A word on this clonotype: One end of the junction is discordant with germline, which a read error may explain. The J gene is TRBJ2-7, the V gene TRBV11-2, with D perhaps matching TRBD1 (6 bases). The CDR3 runs 13 residues. Germline V CDR1 and CDR2: SGHAT, FQNNGV. The CDR3: CASSHAGVGEQYF. The CDR3 bases are TGTGCCAGCAGTCATGCAGGGGTTGGCGAGCAATACTTC.

In regard to this clonotype: This could be a read error, since a much larger clone is one nucleotide away. The chain links TRBV5-1 to TRBJ2-3; 7 nucleotides agree with TRBD2. In germline, CDR1 is SGHRS, CDR2 YFSETQ. This CDR3 contains 15 residues. V trimming: 1 base; J trimming: 4 bases; junction bases outside the gene matches: 6. This CDR3 reads CASSLSSGTADTQYF. CDR3 coding DNA: TGCGCCAGCAGCTTGTCCAGCGGGACTGCAGATACGCAGTATTTT.

About this clonotype: No conserved phenylalanine or tryptophan is present at the end of the CDR3, so a read error is the likely explanation. The chain recombines TRBV30 with TRBJ1-2; tentatively, D is TRBD1 (6 bases). V lost 1 base and J 0 bases, leaving 12 bases between the germline ends. The CDR3 sequence is 15 residues long. Per germline, CDR1 GTSNPN and CDR2 SVGIG (reference sequence). The DNA of the CDR3 is TGTGCCTGGAGTGACCCCCGGACAGCTAACTATGGCTACACCTCA. Translation gives CAWSDPRTANYGYTS.

This clonotype has more than one count but fewer than ten. The rearrangement joins TRBV2 to TRBJ1-1; the D gene is possibly TRBD1 (5 bases). The length of the CDR3 is 16 residues. In germline, CDR1 is SNHLY, CDR2 FYNNEI. V lost 1 base to trimming and J lost 4 bases, with 16 bases between them. The CDR3 nucleotides read TGTGCCAGCAGTGAAGGGAGTAGCAGGGTGGGCACTGAAGCTTTCTTT. Its translation is CASSEGSSRVGTEAFF.

The chain links TRBV29-1 to TRBJ2-1; maybe TRBD2 (6 bases). Trimming removed 1 base from V and 2 bases from J, with 12 bases in between. The CDR3 has 15 residues. Germline CDR1 SQVTM, CDR2 ANQGSEA. The DNA of the CDR3 is TGCAGCGTTGAAGGCGGGGCAGGCCCCTACAATGAGCAGTTCTTC. This gives the protein CSVEGGAGPYNEQFF.

This clonotype was seen just once. The J gene is TRBJ2-1, the V gene TRBV4-3; TRBD1 aligns across 7 bases. V gave up 0 bases and J gave up 16 bases; unmatched junction bases: 18. The CDR3 totals 16 residues. Germline CDR1 and CDR2: LGHNA and YSLEER. Written as DNA, the CDR3 is TGCGCCAGCAGCCAAGATGTAGGGGGCCAGTACAATGAGCTATTCTTC. It codes for CASSQDVGGQYNELFF.

About this clonotype itself: The germline gene is not matched at one end of the junction; a read error may be the cause. The V call is TRBV24-1, the J call TRBJ2-2; TRBD1 or TRBD2 may be the D gene (6 bases each). The CDR3 has 12 amino acids. Germline CDR1 reads KGHDR; CDR2 reads SFDVKD. This CDR3 reads CATSRGTGGLFF. The CDR3, as DNA: TGTGCCACCAGTAGGGGGACCGGGGGGCTGTTTTTT.

The chain couples TRBV5-6 to TRBJ2-4; 7 bases are shared with TRBD2. With 1 base clipped from V and 1 base from J, the junction kept 11 bases outside the gene matches. Germline lookup yields CDR1 SGHDT and CDR2 YYEEEE. The CDR3 is 18 residues long. The CDR3 sequence: CASSLYAGVPSAKNIQYF. DNA of the CDR3: TGTGCCAGCAGCTTGTACGCGGGAGTCCCCTCGGCCAAAAACATTCAGTACTTC.

This clonotype came up many times. The final CDR3 position lacks the conserved phenylalanine or tryptophan, pointing to a likely read error. The chain has TRBV12-3 or TRBV12-4 and TRBJ2-7; D is perhaps TRBD1 (6 bases). V lost 7 bases, J lost 1 base, and 11 bases lay in between. The CDR3 is made up of 13 amino acids. This CDR3 reads CASNDRTSYEQYL. CDR3 coding DNA: TGTGCCAGCAACGACAGGACTTCCTACGAGCAGTACCTC.